A selection of T cell receptor beta chains follows, all from one sample in a study of regulatory T cells in long-lasting Graves disease. TCRdb redid the calling of the multiplex PCR reads with MiXCR, one entry per CDR3 protein. Counted here are more than 300,000 distinct CDR3 sequences, 12% occurring once; the ten biggest clones make up 15% to 20%. These data are also associated with another study on T cells in Graves' hyperthyroidism and ophthalmopathy.

The sample was peripheral blood mononuclear cells (PBMCs), taken at new diagnosis, from a patient treated with antithyroid drugs. The source of these receptors is a woman under 30 with Graves disease. Each CDR3 is given with its conserved first and last residue. Fields, in order: J gene, V gene, D gene, clone size, CDR3 protein, CDR3 DNA. A D gene is named only where the DNA matches it firmly. Size values are once, few and many counts, or a class for expanded clones, and some rows have none.

J: TRBJ1-6
V: TRBV12-3/TRBV12-4
D: NA
size: many
CDR3: CASRMGENSPLHF
DNA: TGTGCCAGTCGCATGGGGGAAAATTCACCCCTCCACTTT

J: TRBJ1-2
V: TRBV7-8
D: NA
size: many
CDR3: CASSLAGVGYGYTF
DNA: TGTGCCAGCAGCTTAGCGGGAGTAGGGTATGGCTACACCTTC

J: TRBJ2-1
V: TRBV28
D: TRBD2
size: many
CDR3: CASSTGTSGYNEQFF
DNA: TGTGCCAGCAGTACCGGGACTAGCGGTTACAATGAGCAGTTCTTC

J: TRBJ1-5
V: TRBV7-9
D: TRBD1
size: NA
CDR3: CASSLGLQGPNQPQHF
DNA: TGTGCCAGCAGCTTAGGCCTACAGGGGCCCAATCAGCCCCAGCATTTT

J: TRBJ1-1
V: TRBV11-2
D: NA
size: many
CDR3: CASSLRDHTEAFF
DNA: TGTGCCAGCAGCTTAAGGGACCACACTGAAGCTTTCTTT

J: TRBJ1-1
V: TRBV5-1
D: TRBD1
size: many
CDR3: CASSLGTGFGSVRLTEAFF
DNA: TGCGCCAGCAGCTTGGGGACAGGGTTTGGATCGGTTCGTTTGACTGAAGCTTTCTTT

J: TRBJ1-2
V: TRBV10-3
D: TRBD1
size: few
CDR3: CAISERNMDRGLFGYTF
DNA: TGTGCCATCAGTGAGCGAAACATGGACAGGGGGCTATTTGGCTACACCTTC

J: TRBJ2-1
V: TRBV29-1
D: NA
size: NA
CDR3: CSVETDRTFSYNEQFF
DNA: TGCAGCGTTGAAACTGACAGAACCTTCTCCTACAATGAGCAGTTCTTC

J: TRBJ2-1
V: TRBV24-1
D: TRBD1
size: many
CDR3: CATSDSTGGVEYNEQFF
DNA: TGTGCCACCAGTGATTCCACAGGGGGCGTTGAATACAATGAGCAGTTCTTC

J: TRBJ1-5
V: TRBV19
D: NA
size: many
CDR3: CATQTGFNQPQHF
DNA: TGTGCCACCCAGACAGGCTTCAATCAGCCCCAGCATTTT

J: TRBJ2-5
V: TRBV20-1
D: TRBD2
size: NA
CDR3: CSAIAGGQETQYF
DNA: TGCAGTGCTATAGCGGGAGGACAAGAGACCCAGTACTTC

J: TRBJ1-6
V: TRBV5-5
D: TRBD1
size: many
CDR3: CASSWMPGGQSSPLHF
DNA: TGTGCCAGCAGCTGGATGCCAGGGGGGCAAAGTTCACCCCTCCACTTT

J: TRBJ2-5
V: TRBV15
D: NA
size: NA
CDR3: CATSREAGYQETQYF
DNA: TGTGCCACCAGCAGAGAGGCCGGGTACCAAGAGACCCAGTACTTC

J: TRBJ2-1
V: TRBV7-2
D: TRBD2
size: many
CDR3: CASDKGTSGISYNEQFF
DNA: TGTGCCAGCGACAAAGGGACTAGCGGGATCTCCTACAATGAGCAGTTCTTC

J: TRBJ2-5
V: TRBV12-3/TRBV12-4
D: TRBD2
size: NA
CDR3: CACSLWGGETQYF
DNA: TGTGCCTGCAGTTTGTGGGGGGGAGAGACCCAGTACTTC

J: TRBJ1-2
V: TRBV7-2
D: NA
size: NA
CDR3: CASSFLGRTDGYTF
DNA: TGTGCCAGCAGCTTCCTCGGACGTACCGATGGCTACACCTTC

J: TRBJ2-3
V: TRBV6-1
D: NA
size: many
CDR3: CASTAPGRRDTQYF
DNA: TGTGCCAGCACCGCCCCGGGAAGACGAGATACGCAGTATTTT

J: TRBJ2-1
V: TRBV5-6
D: TRBD2
size: few
CDR3: CASSLGPPRTSGAYNEQFF
DNA: TGTGCCAGCAGCTTGGGGCCCCCTAGGACTAGCGGTGCCTACAATGAGCAGTTCTTC

J: TRBJ2-7
V: TRBV20-1
D: TRBD2
size: many
CDR3: CSAAIGTSSEQYF
DNA: TGCAGTGCTGCCATCGGGACTAGTTCCGAGCAGTACTTC

J: TRBJ2-4
V: TRBV27
D: NA
size: few
CDR3: CASSLFGEGIQYF
DNA: TGTGCCAGCAGTTTATTCGGGGAAGGCATTCAGTACTTC

J: TRBJ1-6
V: TRBV7-8
D: NA
size: few
CDR3: CASSFHRGGGGFSYNSPLHF
DNA: TGTGCCAGCAGCTTTCACCGAGGGGGGGGCGGCTTCTCCTATAATTCACCCCTCCACTTT

J: TRBJ2-1
V: TRBV6-5
D: TRBD2
size: NA
CDR3: CASSYQAGGPDGGQFF
DNA: TGTGCCAGCAGTTACCAGGCGGGAGGGCCTGACGGGGGGCAGTTCTTC

J: TRBJ1-2
V: TRBV5-1
D: NA
size: NA
CDR3: CASSLVAGIGDGYGYTF
DNA: TGCGCCAGCAGCTTGGTGGCAGGGATTGGGGATGGCTATGGCTACACCTTC

J: TRBJ2-7
V: TRBV5-1
D: NA
size: few
CDR3: CASRTLGAYEQYF
DNA: TGCGCCAGCAGGACCCTAGGGGCCTACGAGCAGTACTTC

J: TRBJ1-5
V: TRBV6-1
D: NA
size: many
CDR3: CASRPTRGVSNQPQHF
DNA: TGTGCCAGCAGACCAACGCGGGGGGTTAGCAATCAGCCCCAGCATTTT

J: TRBJ2-5
V: TRBV7-9
D: NA
size: many
CDR3: CASSYREAGETQYF
DNA: TGTGCCAGCAGCTACCGCGAGGCCGGCGAGACCCAGTACTTC

J: TRBJ2-1
V: TRBV7-2
D: NA
size: NA
CDR3: CASSLERGVYNEQFF
DNA: TGTGCCAGCAGCTTAGAACGAGGGGTCTACAATGAGCAGTTCTTC

J: TRBJ1-2
V: TRBV12-3/TRBV12-4
D: NA
size: NA
CDR3: CASRYYGGYTF
DNA: TGTGCCAGCCGATACTACGGCGGCTACACCTTC

J: TRBJ2-2
V: TRBV7-3
D: NA
size: many
CDR3: CASSLSGQRGRYTGELFF
DNA: TGTGCCAGCAGCTTATCGGGACAACGCGGACGTTACACCGGGGAGCTGTTTTTT

J: TRBJ2-7
V: TRBV11-2
D: TRBD2
size: many
CDR3: CASSPKGTSAIYEQYF
DNA: TGTGCCAGCAGTCCAAAGGGTACTAGCGCCATCTACGAGCAGTACTTC

J: TRBJ1-4
V: TRBV27
D: TRBD1
size: NA
CDR3: CASSLSGQGGTATINEKLFF
DNA: TGTGCCAGCAGTTTATCGGGACAGGGAGGGACCGCTACGATTAATGAAAAACTGTTTTTT

J: TRBJ2-1
V: TRBV28
D: TRBD2
size: many
CDR3: CASSLQAGGGGEQFF
DNA: TGTGCCAGCAGTTTACAAGCGGGGGGTGGGGGTGAGCAGTTCTTC

J: TRBJ1-2
V: TRBV20-1
D: NA
size: few
CDR3: CSARATGAYGYTF
DNA: TGCAGTGCGCGGGCCACCGGAGCCTATGGCTACACCTTC

J: TRBJ2-3
V: TRBV27
D: TRBD2
size: many
CDR3: CASKRGGFWDTDTQYF
DNA: TGTGCCAGCAAGCGCGGGGGGTTCTGGGACACAGATACGCAGTATTTT

J: TRBJ1-2
V: TRBV12-3/TRBV12-4
D: TRBD1
size: NA
CDR3: CASSFRQGGVYGYTF
DNA: TGTGCCAGCAGTTTCAGACAGGGGGGCGTGTATGGCTACACCTTC

J: TRBJ1-1
V: TRBV20-1
D: TRBD1
size: many
CDR3: CSASGEGAGEAFF
DNA: TGCAGTGCGTCAGGCGAGGGGGCTGGTGAAGCTTTCTTT

J: TRBJ1-1
V: TRBV11-2
D: NA
size: many
CDR3: CASSFGVRTEAFF
DNA: TGTGCCAGCAGCTTCGGGGTGAGGACTGAAGCTTTCTTT

J: TRBJ2-1
V: TRBV11-2
D: TRBD1
size: many
CDR3: CASRGQAGNEQFF
DNA: TGTGCCAGCAGGGGACAGGCGGGGAATGAGCAGTTCTTC

J: TRBJ2-7
V: TRBV12-3/TRBV12-4
D: NA
size: many
CDR3: CASSDRQRGYEQYF
DNA: TGTGCCAGCAGTGACAGACAGCGCGGCTACGAGCAGTACTTC

J: TRBJ1-1
V: TRBV19
D: NA
size: NA
CDR3: CASSMGRTLNTEAFF
DNA: TGTGCCAGTAGTATGGGCAGAACCCTGAACACTGAAGCTTTCTTT

J: TRBJ2-7
V: TRBV20-1
D: NA
size: few
CDR3: CSARDTYTGIYEQYF
DNA: TGCAGTGCTAGAGATACTTATACAGGAATCTACGAGCAGTACTTC

J: TRBJ1-1
V: TRBV28
D: NA
size: NA
CDR3: CASSLGWRYTEAFF
DNA: TGTGCCAGCAGTTTAGGTTGGCGGTACACTGAAGCTTTCTTT

J: TRBJ1-1
V: TRBV19
D: NA
size: NA
CDR3: CASRFTPLNAEAFF
DNA: TGTGCCAGTCGCTTTACACCCCTTAACGCTGAAGCTTTCTTT

J: TRBJ1-2
V: TRBV18
D: TRBD1
size: many
CDR3: CASSDGTGSGYTF
DNA: TGTGCCAGCTCCGACGGGACAGGATCGGGCTACACCTTC

J: TRBJ2-1
V: TRBV27
D: NA
size: many
CDR3: CASSWGYEQFF
DNA: TGTGCCAGCAGTTGGGGCTACGAGCAGTTCTTC

J: TRBJ1-2
V: TRBV12-3/TRBV12-4
D: NA
size: many
CDR3: CASTPGRNYGYTF
DNA: TGTGCCAGCACCCCTGGTAGAAACTATGGCTACACCTTC

J: TRBJ2-2
V: TRBV10-3
D: NA
size: many
CDR3: CAISVGGELFF
DNA: TGTGCCATCAGTGTCGGCGGGGAGCTGTTTTTT

J: TRBJ2-1
V: TRBV7-2
D: NA
size: few
CDR3: CASSLVTLRATGSYNEQFF
DNA: TGTGCCAGCAGCTTAGTCACCCTACGGGCAACCGGCTCCTACAATGAGCAGTTCTTC

J: TRBJ1-2
V: TRBV19
D: TRBD1
size: once
CDR3: CASSTQGAGYTF
DNA: TGTGCCAGTAGTACGCAGGGGGCTGGCTACACCTTC

J: TRBJ1-2
V: TRBV7-2
D: NA
size: NA
CDR3: CASSLGGAFNYGYTF
DNA: TGTGCCAGCAGCTTAGGGGGCGCATTTAACTATGGCTACACCTTC

J: TRBJ2-4
V: TRBV20-1
D: NA
size: NA
CDR3: CSARVGYDIQYF
DNA: TGCAGTGCTAGAGTGGGTTACGACATTCAGTACTTC

J: TRBJ2-4
V: TRBV15
D: NA
size: NA
CDR3: CATSSGVTAGAKNIQYF
DNA: TGTGCCACCAGCTCCGGGGTGACAGCGGGAGCCAAAAACATTCAGTACTTC

J: TRBJ2-6
V: TRBV27
D: NA
size: few
CDR3: CASSSRGGSVSGANVLTF
DNA: TGTGCCAGCAGTTCCCGCGGCGGCTCGGTCTCTGGGGCCAACGTCCTGACTTTC

J: TRBJ1-2
V: TRBV20-1
D: TRBD1
size: many
CDR3: CSAEDRDGTVPYGYTF
DNA: TGCAGTGCTGAGGACAGGGATGGAACCGTACCATATGGCTACACCTTC

J: TRBJ2-7
V: TRBV6-2/TRBV6-3
D: NA
size: few
CDR3: CASSHTERYEQYF
DNA: TGTGCCAGCAGTCACACCGAGAGGTACGAGCAGTACTTC